The clone carrying this T cell receptor beta chain was found a few times. The study made its TCR cDNA through 5'RACE template switching. That step introduced a universal primer site along with UMIs. TCRdb re-called the 5' RACE reads with MiXCR, one entry per CDR3 protein. The sample consists of about 85,000 distinct CDR3 sequences, roughly 14% of them appearing once. The sample is drawn from a study of T cells after yellow fever vaccination. Study findings and constraints: Weaker overall, the secondary response nonetheless peaked faster (day 5 versus 15).

This CDR3 is 16 amino acids long. Germline V lookup: CDR1 SGHTA, CDR2 FQGTGA. V was trimmed by 3 bases and J by 4 bases, leaving 15 bases between them. This sequence was found in a man aged 18 to 29 who received the YFV17D yellow fever vaccine. The chain uses TRBV7-3 and TRBJ2-2; D is uncertain. The input for sequencing was CD8+ T cells not binding an NS4B(214-222) dextramer, sorted from PBMCs, taken roughly 20 days after the first yellow fever vaccination. CDR3 nucleotides: TGTGCCAGCAGCTTTGTCCCGCGGAGCATCACCGGGGAGCTGTTTTTT. It is translated as CASSFVPRSITGELFF.